A selection of T cell receptor beta chains follows, all from one sample in a study of blood T cell repertoires in COVID-19. Sequenced by immunoSEQ multiplex PCR; TCRdb stores in-frame clones only, minus some. The sample has some 170,000 clones, roughly 84% seen once. The sequenced sample was PBMCs or T cells enriched from blood (not recorded which). The receptors were sampled from a man aged 50-59 years who had recovered from COVID-19. The CDR3 runs from the conserved cysteine through the conserved F or W. A D gene is named only where the DNA matches it firmly. The listing skips clone size in some rows; elsewhere it reads once, few, many or a size class.

CDR3: CASSLRGQGSGNTIYF; DNA: TGTGCCAGCAGCTTAAGGGGACAGGGGTCTGGAAACACCATATATTTT; size: .; length: 16; J: TRBJ1-3; V: TRBV7-9; D: TRBD1
CDR3: CSAPNRGRLGTEAFF; DNA: TGCAGCGCGCCTAACAGGGGGCGCCTGGGTACTGAAGCTTTCTTT; size: .; length: 15; J: TRBJ1-1; V: TRBV29-1; D: TRBD1
CDR3: CASSETKDREAFF; DNA: TGCGCCAGCAGTGAGACCAAGGACAGGGAAGCTTTCTTT; size: .; length: 13; J: TRBJ1-1; V: TRBV10-1; D: TRBD1
CDR3: CSAGQGSYEQYF; DNA: TGCAGCGCCGGACAGGGCTCCTACGAGCAGTACTTC; size: once; length: 12; J: TRBJ2-7; V: TRBV29-1; D: TRBD1
CDR3: CASSMRTFNEKLFF; DNA: TGTGCCAGTAGTATGAGGACATTCAATGAAAAACTGTTTTTT; size: .; length: 14; J: TRBJ1-4; V: TRBV19; D: .
CDR3: CASSQDGQGNTEAFF; DNA: TGCGCCAGCAGCCAAGATGGGCAGGGGAACACTGAAGCTTTCTTT; size: .; length: 15; J: TRBJ1-1; V: TRBV4-1; D: .
CDR3: CASSLVSIAEQFF; DNA: TGTGCCAGCAGCTTAGTGTCTATCGCGGAGCAGTTCTTC; size: .; length: 13; J: TRBJ2-1; V: TRBV7-2; D: .
CDR3: CASSTGYSNTEAFF; DNA: TGTGCCAGCAGTACGGGGTACTCGAACACTGAAGCTTTCTTT; size: many; length: 14; J: TRBJ1-1; V: TRBV6-2/TRBV6-3; D: .
CDR3: CASSPAKTLNNSPLHF; DNA: TGTGCCAGCTCACCAGCCAAGACATTAAATAATTCACCCCTCCACTTT; size: few; length: 16; J: TRBJ1-6; V: TRBV18; D: .
CDR3: CATSSPPAGYGYTF; DNA: TGTGCCACCAGCAGCCCCCCGGCGGGATATGGCTACACCTTC; size: .; length: 14; J: TRBJ1-2; V: TRBV15; D: .
CDR3: CASSERRGTAPQHF; DNA: TGCGCCAGCAGTGAGCGCAGGGGCACCGCCCCCCAGCATTTT; size: .; length: 14; J: TRBJ1-5; V: TRBV10-2; D: .
CDR3: CASSPGGVDYGYTF; DNA: TGTGCCAGCAGCCCGGGTGGTGTGGACTATGGCTACACCTTC; size: .; length: 14; J: TRBJ1-2; V: TRBV4-2; D: .
CDR3: CASSQAPGDAGYTF; DNA: TGTGCCAGCAGCCAAGCGCCAGGGGACGCTGGCTACACCTTC; size: .; length: 14; J: TRBJ1-2; V: TRBV3-1/TRBV3-2; D: .
CDR3: CASSYTTRTEAFF; DNA: TGTGCCAGCAGTTACACGACAAGAACTGAAGCTTTCTTT; size: few; length: 13; J: TRBJ1-1; V: TRBV6-5; D: .
CDR3: CASSLPLGEGTDTQYF; DNA: TGTGCCAGCAGCTTACCCCTCGGGGAAGGCACAGATACGCAGTATTTT; size: .; length: 16; J: TRBJ2-3; V: TRBV5-4; D: .
CDR3: CASSVGARLTEAFF; DNA: TGTGCCAGCAGTGTTGGGGCGCGGCTCACTGAAGCTTTCTTT; size: .; length: 14; J: TRBJ1-1; V: TRBV2; D: .
CDR3: CASSQGASGGLQETQYF; DNA: TGCGCCAGCAGCCAAGGGGCTAGCGGGGGCCTCCAAGAGACCCAGTACTTC; size: once; length: 17; J: TRBJ2-5; V: TRBV4-1; D: TRBD2
CDR3: CASSPWRVSTGELFF; DNA: TGTGCCAGCAGTCCGTGGAGGGTTTCCACCGGGGAGCTGTTTTTT; size: .; length: 15; J: TRBJ2-2; V: TRBV6-2/TRBV6-3; D: .
CDR3: CASSFSGGYEQYF; DNA: TGTGCCAGCAGCTTCTCGGGAGGTTACGAGCAGTACTTC; size: .; length: 13; J: TRBJ2-7; V: TRBV9; D: TRBD2
CDR3: CASSSRGGGTTSYNEQFF; DNA: TGTGCCAGCAGCTCCCGTGGGGGGGGGACGACCTCCTACAATGAGCAGTTCTTC; size: .; length: 18; J: TRBJ2-1; V: TRBV7-8; D: TRBD2
CDR3: CASSVAQGGNYGYTF; DNA: TGTGCCAGCAGCGTCGCACAGGGGGGGAACTATGGCTACACCTTC; size: .; length: 15; J: TRBJ1-2; V: TRBV9; D: TRBD1
CDR3: CATSDLELGAANEKLFF; DNA: TGTGCCACCAGTGATTTGGAGTTGGGGGCTGCTAATGAAAAACTGTTTTTT; size: .; length: 17; J: TRBJ1-4; V: TRBV24-1; D: .
CDR3: CAVTSGGGGYTF; DNA: TGTGCCGTCACGAGCGGGGGGGGTGGCTACACCTTC; size: .; length: 12; J: TRBJ1-2; V: TRBV6-5; D: .
CDR3: CAGKTGQGYEQYF; DNA: TGTGCCGGAAAAACGGGACAGGGGTACGAGCAGTACTTC; size: .; length: 13; J: TRBJ2-7; V: TRBV6-5; D: TRBD1